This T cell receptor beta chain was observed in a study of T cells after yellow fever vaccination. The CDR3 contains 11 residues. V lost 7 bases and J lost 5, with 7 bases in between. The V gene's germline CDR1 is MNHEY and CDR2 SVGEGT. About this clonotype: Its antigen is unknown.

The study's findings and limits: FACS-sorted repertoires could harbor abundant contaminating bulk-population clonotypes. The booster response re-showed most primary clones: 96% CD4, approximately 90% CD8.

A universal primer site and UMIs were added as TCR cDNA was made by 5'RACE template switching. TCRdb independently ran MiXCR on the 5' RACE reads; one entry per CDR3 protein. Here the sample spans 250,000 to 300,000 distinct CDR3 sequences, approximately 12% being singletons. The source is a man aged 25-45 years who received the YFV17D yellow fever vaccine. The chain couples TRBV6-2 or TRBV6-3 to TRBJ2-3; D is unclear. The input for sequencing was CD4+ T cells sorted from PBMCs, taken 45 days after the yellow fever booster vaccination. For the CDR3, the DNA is TGTGCCAGCAAGAGTAGAGATACGCAGTATTTT. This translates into CASKSRDTQYF.